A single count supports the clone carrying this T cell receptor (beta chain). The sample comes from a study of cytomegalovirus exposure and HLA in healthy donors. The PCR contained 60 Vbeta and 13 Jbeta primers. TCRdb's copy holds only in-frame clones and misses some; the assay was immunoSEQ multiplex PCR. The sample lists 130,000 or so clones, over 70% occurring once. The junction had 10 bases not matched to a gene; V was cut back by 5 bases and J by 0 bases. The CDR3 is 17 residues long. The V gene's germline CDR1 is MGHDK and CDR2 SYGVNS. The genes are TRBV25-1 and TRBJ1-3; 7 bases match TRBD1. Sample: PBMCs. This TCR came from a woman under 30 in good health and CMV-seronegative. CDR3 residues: CASSTSDRVLSGNTIYF. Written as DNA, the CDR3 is TGTGCCAGCAGTACATCAGACAGGGTCCTCTCTGGAAACACCATATATTTT.